The 24 T cell receptor beta chains reported below all come from one sample, sequenced in a study of blood T cell repertoires in COVID-19. Measured with immunoSEQ multiplex PCR; TCRdb has only the in-frame clones, and not every one. The sample has fewer than 90,000 clones; about four fifths are singletons. Sequenced sample: peripheral blood. Source of these receptors: a human donor in a cohort sampled during active COVID-19.

The J gene is TRBJ1-4, the V gene TRBV5-1, with a possible D match to TRBD1 (5 bases). CDR3 size: 16 residues. Germline CDR1 SGHRS, CDR2 YFSETQ. V was trimmed by 4 bases and J by 4 bases, leaving 17 bases between them. The CDR3 DNA sequence: TGCGCCAGCAGCCCTCGACAGACCACTTTTAATGAAAAACTGTTTTTT. As protein: CASSPRQTTFNEKLFF. Drawing the rest from reference TRBV5-1 and TRBJ1-4, the complete variable domain is KAGVTQTPRYLIKTRGQQVTLSCSPISGHRSVSWYQQTPGQGLQFLFEYFSETQRNKGNFPGRFSGRQFSNSRSEMNVSTLELGDSALYLCASSPRQTTFNEKLFFGSGTQLSVL.

This clone was detected only once. V and J are TRBV6-1 and TRBJ2-5, with 14 bases aligning to TRBD2. CDR1 MNHNS and CDR2 SASEGT come from the germline V gene. There are 18 residues in the CDR3. Trimming at V came to 4 bases and at J to 4 bases, leaving 11 bases not matched to a gene. The CDR3 DNA reads TGTGCCAGCAGTGTACAGACTAGCGGGGGGGTGTCCACAGAGACCCAGTACTTC. Translation gives CASSVQTSGGVSTETQYF.

This chain joins TRBV16 and TRBJ2-5; TRBD2 is a possible D gene (7 bases). CDR3 length equals 14 residues. CDR1 is KGHSY, CDR2 FQNENV, per germline. The V and J ends lost 0 bases and 4 bases respectively, with 9 bases between them. CDR3: CASSQSGGRETQYF. DNA of the CDR3: TGTGCCAGCAGCCAATCGGGGGGGCGAGAGACCCAGTACTTC.

V and J are TRBV5-1 and TRBJ1-1; D is uncertain. CDR1 and CDR2 (germline): SGHRS, YFSETQ. The CDR3 covers 14 residues. V was cut by 0 bases and J by 1 base, with 7 bases left in between. The CDR3 DNA sequence: TGCGCCAGCAGCTTGGAGCGGGGGAACACTGAAGCTTTCTTT. Translation gives CASSLERGNTEAFF. Using reference TRBV5-1 and TRBJ1-1 for the parts outside the CDR3, the full variable domain is KAGVTQTPRYLIKTRGQQVTLSCSPISGHRSVSWYQQTPGQGLQFLFEYFSETQRNKGNFPGRFSGRQFSNSRSEMNVSTLELGDSALYLCASSLERGNTEAFFGQGTRLTVV.

This rearrangement joins TRBV11-3 to TRBJ2-1; possibly TRBD2 for D (5 bases). Germline values: CDR1 SGHNT, CDR2 YENEEA. V was pared by 6 bases and J by 1 base, with 13 bases between. This CDR3 is built from 15 residues. This chain's CDR3 is CASSPSRGSYNEQFF. The CDR3 coding sequence is TGTGCCAGCAGTCCTTCCCGGGGTTCCTACAATGAGCAGTTCTTC. Combining the CDR3 with reference TRBV11-3 and TRBJ2-1 gives the whole variable domain EAGVVQSPRYKIIEKKQPVAFWCNPISGHNTLYWYLQNLGQGPELLIRYENEEAVDDSQLPKDRFSAERLKGVDSTLKIQPAELGDSAVYLCASSPSRGSYNEQFFGPGTRLTVL.

The chain uses TRBV28 and TRBJ2-5, with a possible D match to TRBD1 (6 bases). Per the germline V gene, CDR1 is MDHEN and CDR2 is SYDVKM. The CDR3 contains 15 residues. V gave up 4 bases and J gave up 5 bases, with 17 bases separating them. The CDR3 loop is CASSSDSQGRETQYF. CDR3 in DNA: TGTGCCAGCAGTTCGGACTCACAGGGTCGGGAGACCCAGTACTTC.

The J gene is TRBJ1-1, the V gene TRBV19; 7 positions agree with TRBD1. The CDR3 totals 14 residues. CDR1 LNHDA and CDR2 SQIVND come from the germline V gene (reference sequence). The V and J ends lost 3 bases and 3 bases, in that order; junction bases with no gene match: 4. Here the CDR3 reads CASSIGDSYTEAFF. CDR3 nucleotides: TGTGCCAGTAGTATCGGGGACAGCTACACTGAAGCTTTCTTT.

The V gene is TRBV20-1, the J gene TRBJ2-5; D might be TRBD1 (5 bases). This CDR3 contains 11 residues. CDR1 is DFQATT and CDR2 is SNEGSKA in the germline V gene (reference sequence). V lost 5 bases to trimming and J lost 6 bases, with 10 bases between them. The CDR3 loop is CSAYDSQTQYF. The CDR3 DNA reads TGCAGTGCTTACGACAGTCAGACCCAGTACTTC.

This chain uses TRBV4-2 with TRBJ2-7; 9 positions agree with TRBD2. The junction had 1 base not matched to a gene; V was cut back by 0 bases and J by 1 base. The germline CDR1 and CDR2 sequences are LGHNA and YNFKEQ. The CDR3 has 15 residues. Written as DNA, the CDR3 is TGTGCCAGCAGCCAAGAGACTAGCGGATCCTACGAGCAGTACTTC. Translating gives CASSQETSGSYEQYF.

This chain links TRBV9 with TRBJ1-3; D is possibly TRBD1 (6 bases). Between the trimmed V and J ends, which lost 4 bases and 0 bases, there was a span of 14 bases. Germline assignment: CDR1 SGDLS and CDR2 YYNGEE. The CDR3 contains 16 residues. The CDR3 spells CASSLGQHYSGNTIYF. The CDR3 DNA sequence: TGTGCCAGCAGCCTCGGACAGCATTACTCTGGAAACACCATATATTTT.

Only a few counts were recorded for this clone. The rearrangement joins TRBV5-1 to TRBJ2-3; 7 bases match TRBD1. V dropped 3 bases and J dropped 1; count of bases not matched to a gene: 26. Germline V gives CDR1 SGHRS, CDR2 YFSETQ. This CDR3 region has 22 residues. The CDR3 DNA is TGCGCCAGCAGCTCCCCAGCAGCTTACAGTCATGGTCGGGACAGCGGCACAGATACGCAGTATTTT. Translated, it gives CASSSPAAYSHGRDSGTDTQYF.

The V call is TRBV6-5, the J call TRBJ2-2; D is uncertain. The CDR3 totals 15 residues. Germline V CDR1 and CDR2: MNHEY, SVGAGI. The germline V and J ends were trimmed by 3 bases and 0 bases, with 8 bases remaining between them. Here the CDR3 reads CASSYSLANTGELFF. CDR3 nucleotides: TGTGCCAGCAGTTATTCCCTAGCGAACACCGGGGAGCTGTTTTTT.

As concerns this clone: The sample has other DNA sequences that encode this CDR3 too. The gene calls are TRBV3-1 (or the pseudogene TRBV3-2) and TRBJ1-6; TRBD1 aligns across 9 bases. Trimming took 6 bases from V and 9 from J; bases not matched to a gene: 6. Germline V CDR1 and CDR2: LGHDT, YNNKEL (reference sequence). The CDR3 has 14 amino acids. The DNA of the CDR3 is TGTGCCAGCAGTCCGGGACAGGGAGGTTCACCCCTCCACTTT. It is translated as CASSPGQGGSPLHF.

The V gene is TRBV2, the J gene TRBJ2-7, with 9 bases aligning to TRBD2. The V gene end was trimmed by 5 bases and the J gene end by 5 bases; junction bases not matched to a gene: 7. This CDR3 contains 14 residues. In germline, CDR1 is SNHLY, CDR2 FYNNEI. The CDR3 region is CASSPRTSVNEQYF. Here the CDR3 DNA reads TGTGCCAGCAGTCCCCGGACTAGCGTTAACGAGCAGTACTTC.

The chain recombines TRBV5-1 with TRBJ2-5; 13 bases are shared with TRBD2. Germline V gene sequence: CDR1 SGHRS, CDR2 YFSETQ. The CDR3 is 16 amino acids. The V and J ends lost 0 bases and 3 bases, in that order; junction bases with no gene match: 2. CDR3 coding DNA: TGCGCCAGCAGCTTGGGACTAGCGGGAGGAGAAGAGACCCAGTACTTC. Residues: CASSLGLAGGEETQYF.

This chain uses TRBV5-1 with TRBJ1-1; the match to TRBD1 covers 8 bases. In germline, CDR1 is SGHRS, CDR2 YFSETQ. The CDR3 is 15 amino acids. The ends lost 4 bases at V and 4 bases at J; junction bases unmatched: 9. The CDR3 DNA is TGCGCCAGCAGCCAACGACAGGGGCTTGGCACTGAAGCTTTCTTT. Residues: CASSQRQGLGTEAFF.

This clone was seen a single time. V usage is TRBV7-9 and J usage is TRBJ1-6, with D tentatively TRBD1 (6 bases). The CDR3 totals 16 residues. Trimming left V 5 bases short and J 2 bases short, with 13 bases between. Germline V gives CDR1 SEHNR, CDR2 FQNEAQ (reference sequence). CDR3 in DNA: TGTGCCAGCAGCCGTTCGGACAGCCCCTATAATTCACCCCTCCACTTT. Translation: CASSRSDSPYNSPLHF.

This chain connects TRBV12-5 to TRBJ1-5, with 7 bases identical to TRBD1. The V segment lost 6 bases and the J segment 7 bases; nucleotides outside the gene matches: 6. The length of the CDR3 is 13 residues. Germline assignment: CDR1 LGHNT and CDR2 FRNRAP. This CDR3 reads CASGRTGGQPQHF. CDR3 coding DNA: TGTGCTAGTGGCCGGACAGGCGGACAGCCCCAGCATTTT. Combining the CDR3 with reference TRBV12-5 and TRBJ1-5 gives the whole variable domain DARVTQTPRHKVTEMGQEVTMRCQPILGHNTVFWYRQTMMQGLELLAYFRNRAPLDDSGMPKDRFSAEMPDATLATLKIQPSEPRDSAVYFCASGRTGGQPQHFGDGTRLSIL.

J is TRBJ2-1 and V is TRBV18; 9 bases are a match to TRBD2. The CDR3 is made up of 16 amino acids. CDR1 KGHSH and CDR2 LQKENI come from the germline V gene. The junction had 7 bases not matched to a gene; V was cut back by 3 bases and J by 4 bases. In DNA form, the CDR3 reads TGTGCCAGCTCACCCCGGACTAGCGCTGGTTACAATGAGCAGTTCTTC. This translates into CASSPRTSAGYNEQFF.

The V gene is TRBV2, the J gene TRBJ1-1; 8 positions match TRBD1. V lost 3 bases, J lost 8 bases, and 2 bases stayed unmatched. The CDR3 runs 12 residues. The germline V gene has CDR1 SNHLY and CDR2 FYNNEI. CDR3 region: CASSDRGPEAFF. The CDR3 bases are TGTGCCAGCAGTGACAGGGGGCCCGAAGCTTTCTTT. Using reference TRBV2 and TRBJ1-1 for the parts outside the CDR3, the full variable domain is EPEVTQTPSHQVTQMGQEVILRCVPISNHLYFYWYRQILGQKVEFLVSFYNNEISEKSEIFDDQFSVERPDGSNFTLKIRSTKLEDSAMYFCASSDRGPEAFFGQGTRLTVV.

This chain connects TRBV6-5 to TRBJ1-3, with unresolved D. This CDR3 is built from 16 residues. With 1 base removed from V and 4 bases from J, the gap between germline ends came to 14 bases. Germline CDR1 MNHEY, CDR2 SVGAGI. CDR3 nucleotide sequence: TGTGCCAGCAGTTACTTAGAGGGAATGGGCGGAAACACCATATATTTT. Its translation is CASSYLEGMGGNTIYF.

The V gene is TRBV5-1, the J gene TRBJ2-1; 8 positions agree with TRBD2. The CDR3 runs to 14 residues. V lost 4 bases to trimming and J lost 7 bases; unmatched junction nucleotides: 7. Per germline, CDR1 SGHRS and CDR2 YFSETQ. This CDR3 reads CASSMNSGANEQFF. In DNA, the CDR3 is TGCGCCAGCAGCATGAATAGCGGGGCTAATGAGCAGTTCTTC.

V usage is TRBV10-3 and J usage is TRBJ2-1, with 13 positions matching TRBD2. After removal of 8 bases from V and 3 bases from J, the junction contained 1 base not matched to a gene. This CDR3 has 14 amino acids. CDR1 and CDR2 (germline): ENHRY, SYGVKD. CDR3 sequence reads: CAIGLAGDYNEQFF. CDR3 bases: TGTGCCATCGGACTAGCGGGAGACTACAATGAGCAGTTCTTC.

The V call is TRBV6-6, the J call TRBJ2-3; maybe TRBD2 (5 bases). CDR3 length: 15 residues. Between the trimmed V and J ends, which lost 6 bases and 4 bases, there was a span of 17 bases. CDR1 is MNHNY, CDR2 SVGAGI, per germline (reference sequence). The CDR3 sequence: CASSLGARGSDTQYF. The CDR3 coding sequence is TGTGCCAGCAGCTTGGGCGCTCGAGGGTCAGATACGCAGTATTTT.